The 8 T cell receptor beta chains presented below share a single source sample, sequenced in a study of T cells in localized non-small cell lung cancer. Produced via immunoSEQ multiplex PCR; TCRdb's table is partial and in-frame only. Of about 25,000 clones in the sample, approximately 90% were seen once. The input for sequencing was peripheral blood mononuclear cells, taken before any cancer treatment. All receptors derive from a woman aged 40-75 years with stage III lung adenocarcinoma.

The sample holds one count of this clone. The CDR3 spells CASSQAGTVGGYEQYF. CDR3 sequence (DNA): TGTGCCAGCAGCCAGGCCGGGACAGTGGGGGGTTACGAGCAGTACTTC. V is TRBV16 and J is TRBJ2-7, with a weak D call TRBD1 (7 bases). Trimming took 3 bases from V and 4 from J, leaving 19 bases between them. Germline V gives CDR1 KGHSY, CDR2 FQNENV. The CDR3 is 16 amino acids.

V is TRBV27 and J is TRBJ2-5; no firm D call. CDR1 MNHEY and CDR2 SMNVEV come from the germline V gene (reference sequence). Trimming pared 2 bases from V and 3 bases from J, leaving 7 bases between. The CDR3 runs to 13 residues. The CDR3 coding sequence is TGTGCCAGCAGTTTAAGACGGGAAGAGACCCAGTACTTC. This translates into CASSLRREETQYF.

V usage is TRBV6-1 and J usage is TRBJ2-3; no clear D. The germline V and J ends were trimmed by 1 base and 14 bases, with 22 bases remaining between them. The CDR3 consists of 15 residues. The V gene's germline CDR1 is MNHNS and CDR2 SASEGT. This CDR3 is CASSEVTKGVTLLYF. CDR3 sequence (DNA): TGTGCCAGCAGTGAAGTTACGAAGGGTGTGACACTTCTGTATTTT.

V and J are TRBV6-9 and TRBJ2-7; no clear D gene. This CDR3 is built from 11 residues. V lost 3 bases, J lost 7 bases, and 7 bases lay in between. Germline lookup yields CDR1 MNHGY and CDR2 SVAAGI. CDR3 residues: CASSYGGEQYF. The CDR3 bases are TGTGCCAGCAGTTACGGTGGGGAGCAGTACTTC.

This clone has more than one count but fewer than ten. This chain links TRBV7-2 with TRBJ2-3, with no clear D. Trimming took 3 bases from V and 7 from J, leaving 11 bases between them. The CDR3 sequence is 13 residues long. Germline V lookup: CDR1 SGHTA, CDR2 FQGNSA. CDR3: CASSFGPSNTQYF. The CDR3 nucleotides read TGTGCCAGCAGCTTCGGACCGAGCAATACGCAGTATTTT. Full variable domain (remainder filled in from reference TRBV7-2 and TRBJ2-3): GAGVSQSPSNKVTEKGKDVELRCDPISGHTALYWYRQSLGQGLEFLIYFQGNSAPDKSGLPSDRFSAERTGGSVSTLTIQRTQQEDSAVYLCASSFGPSNTQYFGPGTRLTVL.

This chain uses TRBV7-3 with TRBJ2-2; D unclear. CDR1 is SGHTA and CDR2 is FQGTGA in the germline V gene. Trimming cost V 5 bases and J 9 bases, with 13 bases left between them. The CDR3 is 13 amino acids. The CDR3 spells CASSGGLGWELFF. Here the CDR3 DNA reads TGTGCCAGCAGCGGCGGCCTGGGGTGGGAGCTGTTTTTT.

This clone was detected a few times. The genes are TRBV6-1 and TRBJ2-7, with 10 nucleotides matching TRBD2. CDR3 length equals 15 residues. CDR1 and CDR2 (germline): MNHNS, SASEGT. J was trimmed by 0 bases and V by 2 bases; bases with no gene match: 1. As DNA, the CDR3 is TGTGCCAGCAGTGAAAGCGGGGGGGCCTCCTACGAGCAGTACTTC. The encoded protein is CASSESGGASYEQYF.

As DNA, the CDR3 is TGTGCCAGCAGCTTATATGCTAACTATGGCTACACCTTC. Translation: CASSLYANYGYTF. The rearrangement uses TRBV11-2 and TRBJ1-2; D call uncertain. The CDR3 spans 13 residues. Germline values: CDR1 SGHAT, CDR2 FQNNGV. The V and J ends lost 2 bases and 0 bases respectively, with 4 bases between them.